This T cell receptor beta chain was sequenced in a study of long-term antiretroviral therapy in people with HIV. Study results and limitations: All time points showed a repertoire dominated by clones expanded before ART.

The CDR3 is made up of 10 amino acids. V lost 5 bases and J lost 9, with 10 bases in between. Germline lookup yields CDR1 SQVTM and CDR2 ANQGSEA. To note about this clone: The target antigen is unknown.

Survey-level resolution applied to immunoSEQ assay v3.0. Assay used: immunoSEQ multiplex PCR; TCRdb lists only in-frame clones, some missing. The table records approximately 17,000 clones, approximately 78% of them present only once. This receptor was obtained from a woman between 18 and 30 years old with HIV. The V gene is TRBV29-1, the J gene TRBJ1-1, with unresolved D. The specimen comprised unsorted PBMCs, sampled 0.6 years after starting antiretroviral therapy. As DNA, the CDR3 is TGCAGCGTTTTGCTTGGAAAAGCTTTCTTT. Translation gives CSVLLGKAFF.